The clone carrying this T cell receptor (beta chain) was recorded at least ten times. This entry is derived from a study of metastatic and nonmetastatic thyroid tumors. There were no patients who had received any treatment before thyroid surgery. CDR1 is MNHNS and CDR2 is SASEGT in the germline V gene. This CDR3 is 13 amino acids long. V was cut by 6 bases and J by 4 bases, with 12 bases left in between. TCRdb recomputed clones from the PCR reads via MiXCR. This sample has about 40,000 clones, with 17% found just once. The V gene is TRBV6-1, the J gene TRBJ1-1; possible D gene TRBD1, 6 bases. The origin of this receptor is a female donor with papillary thyroid cancer or a benign thyroid nodule (not recorded which). Some clones in this sample may be carry-over from other donors' samples. What was sequenced was tumor tissue. The CDR3 nucleotides are TGTGCCAGCAGACGAGGAGGGGGCACTGAAGCTTTCTTT. Translation gives CASRRGGGTEAFF.